These T cell receptor beta chains were read from a single sample in a study of T cell responses to AZD1222 COVID-19 vaccine. Assay: immunoSEQ multiplex PCR; the TCRdb copy retains only in-frame clones and omits some. This table holds about 130,000 clones, 93% found once. The material was peripheral blood, obtained on day 0 of AZD1222 vaccination. These receptors came from an adult in good health. Each CDR3 is given with its conserved first and last residue. D genes are given only for firm matches. Clone size is stated in some rows and not others, as once, few, many or a class when expanded.

j_gene: TRBJ1-4; v_gene: TRBV13; d_gene: -; len: 14; abundance: -; CDR3aa: CASSLGPTNEKLFF; CDR3nt: TGTGCCAGCAGCTTAGGCCCGACGAATGAAAAACTGTTTTTT
j_gene: TRBJ1-4; v_gene: TRBV7-9; d_gene: TRBD1; len: 15; abundance: -; CDR3aa: CASNAGDRDNEKLFF; CDR3nt: TGTGCCAGCAACGCCGGAGACAGGGATAATGAAAAACTGTTTTTT
j_gene: TRBJ1-4; v_gene: TRBV10-1; d_gene: TRBD1; len: 20; abundance: -; CDR3aa: CASSGHDRGRNFATNEKLFF; CDR3nt: TGCGCCAGCAGTGGCCATGACAGGGGGCGTAACTTTGCAACTAATGAAAAACTGTTTTTT
j_gene: TRBJ1-6; v_gene: TRBV13; d_gene: TRBD1; len: 15; abundance: -; CDR3aa: CASSSGQEGGSPLHF; CDR3nt: TGTGCCAGCAGCTCGGGACAGGAAGGGGGATCACCCCTCCACTTT
j_gene: TRBJ1-5; v_gene: TRBV30; d_gene: TRBD1; len: 13; abundance: -; CDR3aa: CACAQGHNQPQHF; CDR3nt: TGTGCCTGTGCACAGGGGCACAATCAGCCCCAGCATTTT
j_gene: TRBJ1-2; v_gene: TRBV11-2; d_gene: -; len: 14; abundance: -; CDR3aa: CASSLEAGKGGYTF; CDR3nt: TGTGCCAGCAGCTTAGAGGCAGGGAAAGGTGGCTACACCTTC
j_gene: TRBJ1-5; v_gene: TRBV15; d_gene: TRBD1; len: 14; abundance: -; CDR3aa: CATSPDRTNQPQHF; CDR3nt: TGTGCCACCAGCCCGGACAGGACCAATCAGCCCCAGCATTTT
j_gene: TRBJ2-7; v_gene: TRBV12-3/TRBV12-4; d_gene: TRBD1; len: 13; abundance: -; CDR3aa: CASSFGTGAEQYF; CDR3nt: TGTGCCAGCAGTTTTGGAACAGGGGCCGAGCAGTACTTC
j_gene: TRBJ1-5; v_gene: TRBV6-2/TRBV6-3; d_gene: -; len: 12; abundance: -; CDR3aa: CASSRGQQAQHF; CDR3nt: TGTGCCAGCAGCCGGGGACAACAGGCCCAGCATTTT
j_gene: TRBJ1-6; v_gene: TRBV18; d_gene: -; len: 19; abundance: -; CDR3aa: CASSPREINLSSYNSPLHF; CDR3nt: TGTGCCAGCTCACCAAGAGAGATTAATCTAAGCTCCTATAATTCACCCCTCCACTTT
j_gene: TRBJ1-1; v_gene: TRBV12-5; d_gene: TRBD1; len: 14; abundance: -; CDR3aa: CASGFGTGRTEAFF; CDR3nt: TGTGCTAGTGGTTTCGGGACAGGGAGGACTGAAGCTTTCTTT
j_gene: TRBJ2-5; v_gene: TRBV6-5; d_gene: TRBD1; len: 14; abundance: -; CDR3aa: CASSSRDRKETQYF; CDR3nt: TGTGCCAGCAGTTCCCGGGACAGGAAAGAGACCCAGTACTTC
j_gene: TRBJ2-5; v_gene: TRBV29-1; d_gene: -; len: 12; abundance: -; CDR3aa: CSVAPREETQYF; CDR3nt: TGCAGCGTTGCCCCCAGGGAAGAGACCCAGTACTTC
j_gene: TRBJ1-1; v_gene: TRBV5-1; d_gene: TRBD1; len: 17; abundance: -; CDR3aa: CASSLVARDRDDTEAFF; CDR3nt: TGCGCCAGCAGCTTGGTGGCCCGGGACAGGGACGACACTGAAGCTTTCTTT
j_gene: TRBJ1-3; v_gene: TRBV18; d_gene: -; len: 13; abundance: -; CDR3aa: CASFDGAGNTIYF; CDR3nt: TGTGCCAGCTTCGACGGGGCTGGAAACACCATATATTTT
j_gene: TRBJ2-1; v_gene: TRBV10-3; d_gene: -; len: 14; abundance: -; CDR3aa: CAISEPGTTEEQFF; CDR3nt: TGTGCCATCAGTGAGCCCGGGACCACGGAGGAGCAGTTCTTC
j_gene: TRBJ2-3; v_gene: TRBV10-3; d_gene: -; len: 14; abundance: -; CDR3aa: CAISLREFTDTQYF; CDR3nt: TGTGCCATCAGTCTCCGGGAATTCACAGATACGCAGTATTTT
j_gene: TRBJ2-2; v_gene: TRBV27; d_gene: -; len: 18; abundance: -; CDR3aa: CASSLYVPAGLNTGELFF; CDR3nt: TGTGCCAGCAGTTTATACGTACCTGCAGGGCTGAACACCGGGGAGCTGTTTTTT
j_gene: TRBJ1-1; v_gene: TRBV4-1; d_gene: -; len: 15; abundance: -; CDR3aa: CASSQGGRINTEAFF; CDR3nt: TGCGCCAGCAGCCAGGGGGGACGGATCAACACTGAAGCTTTCTTT
j_gene: TRBJ1-2; v_gene: TRBV6-4; d_gene: -; len: 18; abundance: -; CDR3aa: CATRKGADSFTSNYGYTF; CDR3nt: TGTGCCACCAGAAAAGGAGCCGACAGTTTCACCTCTAACTATGGCTACACCTTC
j_gene: TRBJ1-6; v_gene: TRBV27; d_gene: -; len: 15; abundance: -; CDR3aa: CASTPRGLGNSPLHF; CDR3nt: TGTGCCAGCACCCCGAGGGGGTTAGGGAATTCACCCCTCCACTTT
j_gene: TRBJ1-1; v_gene: TRBV3-1/TRBV3-2; d_gene: -; len: 17; abundance: -; CDR3aa: CASGLGIPRRLNTEAFF; CDR3nt: TGTGCCAGCGGGTTGGGGATTCCCCGACGGTTGAACACTGAAGCTTTCTTT
j_gene: TRBJ2-5; v_gene: TRBV9; d_gene: TRBD2; len: 16; abundance: -; CDR3aa: CASSTRTSGGGETQYF; CDR3nt: TGTGCCAGCAGCACCCGGACTAGCGGGGGAGGAGAGACCCAGTACTTC
j_gene: TRBJ1-2; v_gene: TRBV29-1; d_gene: -; len: 14; abundance: -; CDR3aa: CSVGQGEGVQGYTF; CDR3nt: TGCAGCGTTGGGCAGGGAGAGGGGGTGCAGGGCTACACCTTC
j_gene: TRBJ1-4; v_gene: TRBV19; d_gene: TRBD1; len: 14; abundance: -; CDR3aa: CASAPGQGTEKLFF; CDR3nt: TGTGCCAGTGCACCGGGACAGGGAACCGAAAAACTGTTTTTT
j_gene: TRBJ1-1; v_gene: TRBV5-6; d_gene: TRBD1; len: 15; abundance: -; CDR3aa: CASSRGQGSLAEAFF; CDR3nt: TGTGCCAGCAGCAGGGGACAGGGAAGTTTGGCAGAAGCTTTCTTT
j_gene: TRBJ1-2; v_gene: TRBV27; d_gene: TRBD1; len: 14; abundance: -; CDR3aa: CASSWGQGAVGYTF; CDR3nt: TGTGCCAGCAGTTGGGGACAGGGGGCGGTTGGCTACACCTTC
j_gene: TRBJ2-3; v_gene: TRBV13; d_gene: TRBD2; len: 18; abundance: -; CDR3aa: CASSYRLAGVPNTDTQYF; CDR3nt: TGTGCCAGCAGCTACCGACTAGCGGGGGTTCCTAACACAGATACGCAGTATTTT
j_gene: TRBJ1-5; v_gene: TRBV2; d_gene: -; len: 13; abundance: -; CDR3aa: CASSYGGNQPQHF; CDR3nt: TGTGCCAGCAGTTACGGGGGCAATCAGCCCCAGCATTTT
j_gene: TRBJ1-1; v_gene: TRBV30; d_gene: -; len: 12; abundance: -; CDR3aa: CAWSYVYTEAFF; CDR3nt: TGTGCCTGGAGTTATGTGTACACTGAAGCTTTCTTT
j_gene: TRBJ2-1; v_gene: TRBV29-1; d_gene: TRBD2; len: 15; abundance: -; CDR3aa: CSVVMRGGPRNEQFF; CDR3nt: TGCAGCGTTGTAATGCGGGGGGGGCCGCGGAATGAGCAGTTCTTC
j_gene: TRBJ1-5; v_gene: TRBV19; d_gene: -; len: 15; abundance: -; CDR3aa: CASSPGRVGYQPQHF; CDR3nt: TGTGCCAGTAGCCCGGGAAGAGTGGGATATCAGCCCCAGCATTTT
j_gene: TRBJ1-4; v_gene: TRBV7-6; d_gene: -; len: 15; abundance: once; CDR3aa: CASSMEGGTNEKLFF; CDR3nt: TGTGCCAGCAGCATGGAGGGGGGAACTAATGAAAAACTGTTTTTT
j_gene: TRBJ1-5; v_gene: TRBV7-7; d_gene: -; len: 17; abundance: -; CDR3aa: CASSLARRGRINQPQHF; CDR3nt: TGTGCTAGCAGCTTAGCGCGCAGAGGCAGAATAAATCAGCCCCAGCATTTT
j_gene: TRBJ1-1; v_gene: TRBV3-1/TRBV3-2; d_gene: TRBD1; len: 13; abundance: -; CDR3aa: CASSDRVNTEAFF; CDR3nt: TGTGCCAGCAGCGACAGGGTGAACACTGAAGCTTTCTTT
j_gene: TRBJ2-3; v_gene: TRBV11-3; d_gene: -; len: 13; abundance: -; CDR3aa: CASSPTRGDTQYF; CDR3nt: TGTGCCAGCAGCCCCACGAGGGGGGATACGCAGTATTTT
j_gene: TRBJ1-1; v_gene: TRBV9; d_gene: -; len: 12; abundance: -; CDR3aa: CASNRVGTEAFF; CDR3nt: TGTGCCAGCAATAGGGTAGGCACTGAAGCTTTCTTT